The T cell receptor (beta chain) described here comes from a study of tumor-infiltrating lymphocytes in oesophageal squamous cell carcinoma. This clonotype is judged medium-sized. MiXCR was run by TCRdb on the PCR reads, yielding one entry per CDR3 protein. The repertoire has approximately 13,000 distinct CDR3 sequences, 40% to 60% of them found once; the top ten carry 14%. CDR3 length equals 13 residues. CDR1 and CDR2 from the germline V gene are WSHSY and SAAADI. The trim removed 6 bases at V and 5 bases at J, leaving 1 base unmatched. This clonotype was obtained from a male donor with esophageal squamous cell carcinoma. The chain joins TRBV10-2 to TRBJ2-5, with 12 bases identical to TRBD2. Sequenced sample: blood. CDR3 amino acids: CASRTSGSETQYF. In DNA form, the CDR3 reads TGCGCCAGCAGGACTAGCGGGAGCGAGACCCAGTACTTC.